This entry lists 9 T cell receptor beta chains sequenced from one sample in a study of blood T cells in healthy people across ages. Primed by a sample-barcoded 5' primer and a J-beta primer mix, a second PCR proceeded for 7 to 11 cycles. TCRdb re-derived calls from the 5' RACE reads in MiXCR, one entry per CDR3 protein. This table holds around 1,800,000 distinct CDR3 sequences, roughly two fifths found once. Sequenced input: blood. All receptors come from a human donor in good health.

For this clonotype: The junction departs from the called germline gene at one end, perhaps through a read error. The rearrangement links TRBV7-9 to TRBJ2-7; TRBD1 or TRBD2 may be the D gene (5 bases each). TRBJ2-5 explains the end of the DNA better; the J call may be wrong. The CDR3 loop spans 16 amino acids. Germline V lookup: CDR1 SEHNR, CDR2 FQNEAQ (reference sequence). This CDR3 reads CASSPREGTYQETQYF. CDR3 nucleotide sequence: TGTGCCAGCAGCCCGAGAGAGGGGACCTACCAGGAGACCCAGTACTTC.

This chain links TRBV4-2 with TRBJ2-7, with 12 positions matching TRBD1. The tail of the sequence fits TRBJ2-5 better, so the J call may be wrong. This CDR3 has 19 amino acids. CDR1 is LGHNA, CDR2 YNFKEQ, per germline. Here the CDR3 reads CASSQDSGTGGERQETQYF. CDR3 bases: TGTGCCAGCAGCCAAGATAGTGGGACAGGGGGCGAGCGGCAAGAGACCCAGTACTTC.

This clonotype was detected only a few times. The chain recombines TRBV29-1 with TRBJ2-1; D is ambiguous. CDR3 size: 13 residues. Looked up from germline, CDR1 is SQVTM and CDR2 is ANQGSEA. Between the trimmed V and J ends, which lost 1 base and 5 bases, there was a span of 9 bases. The CDR3 region is CSVEGHGDNEQFF. In nucleotides, the CDR3 is TGCAGCGTTGAAGGGCATGGGGACAATGAGCAGTTCTTC.

This chain joins TRBV7-6 and TRBJ2-7; 7 positions agree with TRBD1. With 5 bases clipped from V and 5 bases from J, the junction kept 9 bases outside the gene matches. Germline V gene sequence: CDR1 SGHVS, CDR2 FNYEAQ. The CDR3 is 14 residues long. The CDR3 region is CASSAQTGWNEQYF. The CDR3 coding sequence is TGTGCCAGCAGCGCCCAGACAGGGTGGAACGAGCAGTACTTC.

This rearrangement joins TRBV28 to TRBJ1-2, with D uncertain. From germline, CDR1 is MDHEN and CDR2 SYDVKM. V shed 4 bases and J shed 6 bases, with 18 bases lying between them. The CDR3 has 15 amino acids. The CDR3 reads CASSSRPPAPHGYTF. The CDR3 nucleotides read TGTGCCAGCAGTTCCCGCCCTCCAGCCCCTCATGGCTACACCTTC.

This clonotype was found a few times. The chain recombines TRBV7-8 with TRBJ2-1; the match to TRBD1 covers 8 bases. The CDR3 consists of 14 residues. CDR1 and CDR2 from the germline V gene are SGHVS and FQNEAQ. V lost 5 bases to trimming and J lost 6 bases; unmatched junction nucleotides: 6. CDR3 nucleotides: TGTGCCAGCAGCGCAGGACAGGGAGTCAATGAGCAGTTCTTC. This encodes CASSAGQGVNEQFF.

V and J are TRBV7-2 and TRBJ1-1, with 7 nucleotides matching TRBD1. V dropped 6 bases and J dropped 1; count of bases not matched to a gene: 11. CDR3 size: 16 residues. Germline V gene lookup returns CDR1 SGHTA and CDR2 FQGNSA. CDR3 protein: CASRPRGGRPNTEAFF. The CDR3 bases are TGTGCCAGCAGGCCCAGGGGGGGGCGCCCGAACACTGAAGCTTTCTTT.

The chain uses TRBV20-1 and TRBJ2-7; the D is unclear. In germline, CDR1 is DFQATT, CDR2 SNEGSKA (reference sequence). This CDR3 contains 13 residues. V was cut by 0 bases and J by 0 bases, with 6 bases left in between. In DNA, the CDR3 is TGCAGTGCTAGAGACAAGGTCTCCTACGAGCAGTACTTC. Translated: CSARDKVSYEQYF.

This chain connects TRBV10-3 to TRBJ2-7; no reliable D call. Trimming shortened V by 10 bases and J by 3 bases, and 13 bases separated the two germline ends. Germline V gene lookup returns CDR1 ENHRY and CDR2 SYGVKD. This CDR3 has 12 amino acids. The CDR3 bases are TGTGCCACGTCAATCGGGTACTACGAGCAGTACTTC. Translating gives CATSIGYYEQYF.